This is a list of T cell receptor beta chains from one sample in a study of metastatic and nonmetastatic thyroid tumors. With MiXCR, TCRdb called clones anew from the PCR reads. The table has 23,000 or so clones, roughly 22% seen once. The sample consisted of blood. These receptors were obtained from a female donor with papillary thyroid cancer or a benign thyroid nodule (not recorded which). Some clones in this sample may be carry-over from other donors' samples. CDR3s include the opening cysteine and the closing phenylalanine or tryptophan. For some rows the clone size is stated as once, few or many, or as a class when expanded; others skip it.

J: TRBJ1-2
size: many
V: TRBV20-1
CDR3: CSARVGGYGYTF

J: TRBJ1-6
size: .
V: TRBV19
CDR3: CASSGPGQGISSYNSPLHF

J: TRBJ1-5
size: medium-sized
V: TRBV6-2/TRBV6-3
CDR3: CASSYSISGGRQPQHF

J: TRBJ1-2
size: .
V: TRBV4-2
CDR3: CASRGQGVDYGYTF

J: TRBJ1-2
size: many
V: TRBV20-1
CDR3: CSARVGEGSYGYTF

J: TRBJ2-6
size: many
V: TRBV4-3
CDR3: CASSWTVSSGANVLTF

J: TRBJ2-7
size: many
V: TRBV4-2
CDR3: CASSQVTGFREQYF

J: TRBJ2-1
size: many
V: TRBV28
CDR3: CASSPGESSYNEQFF

J: TRBJ1-2
size: few
V: TRBV6-1
CDR3: CASSIWTGGDYCYTF

J: TRBJ2-2
size: .
V: TRBV5-1
CDR3: CASSPRATTGDLFF

J: TRBJ2-7
size: .
V: TRBV5-1
CDR3: CASSLVLGGYEQYF

J: TRBJ2-1
size: many
V: TRBV27
CDR3: CASSLLAGGSMNEQFF

J: TRBJ1-5
size: .
V: TRBV19
CDR3: CVSSTKTQGPGGNQPQHF

J: TRBJ2-3
size: .
V: TRBV15
CDR3: CATRRAAGDTSTDTQYF

J: TRBJ1-2
size: many
V: TRBV7-9
CDR3: CASSLGAGGYGYTF

J: TRBJ2-5
size: few
V: TRBV6-2/TRBV6-3
CDR3: CASSYSRDRGGETYYF

J: TRBJ2-1
size: many
V: TRBV20-1
CDR3: CSALRPVKDNEQFF

J: TRBJ1-5
size: many
V: TRBV12-3/TRBV12-4
CDR3: CASSPQATQPQHF

J: TRBJ2-5
size: many
V: TRBV20-1
CDR3: CSATTSGSGETQYF

J: TRBJ1-1
size: many
V: TRBV19
CDR3: CASSIRGLGTEAFF

J: TRBJ2-5
size: .
V: TRBV20-1
CDR3: CSGPERAGQYF

J: TRBJ2-7
size: many
V: TRBV28
CDR3: CASSLYQQGGRDEQYF

J: TRBJ2-7
size: medium-sized
V: TRBV2
CDR3: CASRLDGSYEQYF

J: TRBJ1-4
size: many
V: TRBV2
CDR3: CASSDHFEKLFF

J: TRBJ2-1
size: few
V: TRBV28
CDR3: CASSPRGSDSGKYEQFF

J: TRBJ1-1
size: .
V: TRBV30
CDR3: CAWSTEDTEAFF

J: TRBJ1-6
size: few
V: TRBV6-1
CDR3: CASNGQPNSPLHF

J: TRBJ2-7
size: .
V: TRBV20-1
CDR3: CSPRQGSYEQYF

J: TRBJ1-6
size: .
V: TRBV28
CDR3: CASGMTLHF

J: TRBJ2-1
size: many
V: TRBV9
CDR3: CASRPGLAGGPSPEQFF

J: TRBJ1-5
size: few
V: TRBV6-2/TRBV6-3
CDR3: CASSNRVGNQPQHF